The 25 T cell receptor beta chains reported below all come from one sample, sequenced in a study of blood T cell repertoires in COVID-19. Assay used: immunoSEQ multiplex PCR; TCRdb lists only in-frame clones, some missing. The repertoire consists of under 150,000 clones, with 70% to 85% occurring once and the leading ten covering approximately 7.6%. Sequencing was carried out using peripheral blood. The receptors originated from a man between 65 and 85 years old with active or convalescent COVID-19.

The chain has TRBV27 and TRBJ1-1; maybe TRBD1 (6 bases). This CDR3 contains 12 residues. V lost 8 bases to trimming and J lost 4 bases, with 11 bases between them. From germline, CDR1 is MNHEY and CDR2 SMNVEV (reference sequence). CDR3 sequence: CASSGVGTEAFF. The CDR3 nucleotides read TGTGCCAGCTCAGGGGTTGGCACTGAAGCTTTCTTT.

V and J are TRBV27 and TRBJ2-7; D is perhaps TRBD1 (5 bases). Trimming removed 1 base at V and 3 bases at J, with 13 bases between. In germline, CDR1 is MNHEY, CDR2 SMNVEV (reference sequence). The CDR3 contains 15 residues. This CDR3 is CASSLLDMGGYEQYF. CDR3 DNA sequence: TGTGCCAGCAGTTTATTGGACATGGGTGGCTACGAGCAGTACTTC.

The rearrangement uses TRBV27 and TRBJ1-2; TRBD1 aligns across 10 bases. CDR3 length equals 14 residues. The germline V gene encodes CDR1 MNHEY and CDR2 SMNVEV (reference sequence). V lost 5 bases to trimming and J lost 3 bases; unmatched junction nucleotides: 3. The CDR3 here is CASSGDRGYYGYTF. CDR3 bases: TGTGCCAGCAGTGGGGACAGGGGATACTATGGCTACACCTTC.

The rearrangement links TRBV9 to TRBJ1-3; the D gene is possibly TRBD1 (6 bases). The germline V and J ends were trimmed by 2 bases and 2 bases, with 23 bases remaining between them. There are 19 residues in the CDR3. The germline CDR1 and CDR2 sequences are SGDLS and YYNGEE. The CDR3 DNA is TGTGCCAGCAGCGTGGCCGGGACACCTATCCCCCTGGCTGGAAACACCATATATTTT. It yields the protein CASSVAGTPIPLAGNTIYF.

This clone appeared once. The chain is built from TRBV28 and TRBJ1-2, with D possibly TRBD1 on 6 matching bases. This CDR3 spans 14 amino acids. Looked up from germline, CDR1 is MDHEN and CDR2 is SYDVKM. V gave up 6 bases and J gave up 3 bases, with 14 bases separating them. CDR3 coding DNA: TGTGCCAGCAGCTTAGCGGGGGCCGACTATGGCTACACCTTC. This gives the protein CASSLAGADYGYTF.

The CDR3 coding sequence is TGTGCCAGCAGTTTGGGCAGCAATCAGCCCCAGCATTTT. This gives the protein CASSLGSNQPQHF. The V gene is TRBV27, the J gene TRBJ1-5; D unresolved. This CDR3 has 13 amino acids. CDR1 MNHEY and CDR2 SMNVEV come from the germline V gene (reference sequence). Deletions cut 3 bases from V and 1 base from J, with 4 bases between.

This chain joins TRBV29-1 and TRBJ1-2; 7 nucleotides agree with TRBD1. CDR3 length: 13 residues. The J segment lost 4 bases and the V segment lost 2 bases, leaving 4 bases of the junction unmatched. Germline V gives CDR1 SQVTM, CDR2 ANQGSEA. The CDR3 protein is CSVERGLGYGYTF. The CDR3 coding sequence is TGCAGCGTTGAAAGGGGGCTCGGCTATGGCTACACCTTC.

This clone has a single count. The chain uses TRBV11-2 and TRBJ2-2, with D unresolved. The V gene's germline CDR1 is SGHAT and CDR2 FQNNGV. CDR3 size: 13 residues. V lost 1 base to trimming and J lost 4 bases, with 4 bases between them. CDR3 residues: CASSLGATGELFF. For the CDR3, the DNA is TGTGCCAGCAGCTTAGGGGCCACCGGGGAGCTGTTTTTT.

The rearrangement uses TRBV6-5 and TRBJ2-6; D is possibly TRBD1 (6 bases). This CDR3 comprises 16 residues. The V end lost 0 bases, the J end lost 4 bases, and 10 bases lay between the germline ends. Germline CDR1 and CDR2: MNHEY and SVGAGI. In DNA form, the CDR3 reads TGTGCCAGCAGTTACTCAACAGGGCTAGGGGCCAACGTCCTGACTTTC. Residues: CASSYSTGLGANVLTF.

The V call is TRBV7-2, the J call TRBJ2-7, with 7 bases that match TRBD1. CDR3 length equals 14 residues. The junction had 4 bases not matched to a gene; V was cut back by 5 bases and J by 0 bases. Germline V gene sequence: CDR1 SGHTA, CDR2 FQGNSA. CDR3 nucleotides: TGTGCCAGCAGCATGGGACAGCGCTCCTACGAGCAGTACTTC. It specifies CASSMGQRSYEQYF.

The sample holds one count of this clone. This chain uses TRBV13 with TRBJ2-1; 14 nucleotides line up with TRBD2. The CDR3 runs to 16 residues. V was pared by 5 bases and J by 7 bases, with 7 bases of the junction left unmatched. CDR1 is PRHDT, CDR2 FYEKMQ, per germline (reference sequence). CDR3 region: CASSATGTSGSNEQFF. CDR3 nucleotide sequence: TGTGCCAGCAGCGCCACAGGGACTAGCGGGAGTAATGAGCAGTTCTTC.

This clone appeared a single time. V gene TRBV5-6 combines with J gene TRBJ1-6, with unresolved D. V lost 6 bases and J lost 10, with 23 bases in between. Germline-derived CDR1 and CDR2 are SGHDT and YYEEEE. The CDR3 covers 16 residues. This chain's CDR3 is CASTTLTQALISPLHF. The CDR3 region has the DNA TGTGCCAGCACCACTCTCACCCAGGCACTCATATCACCCCTCCACTTT.

A few counts support this clone. This chain connects TRBV7-9 to TRBJ1-1; D is unclear. Germline V gene lookup returns CDR1 SEHNR and CDR2 FQNEAQ (reference sequence). V was clipped by 2 bases and J by 3 bases, with 10 bases between them. This CDR3 is built from 14 residues. Here the CDR3 DNA reads TGTGCCAGCAGCTTATTGAGCGGGGACACTGAAGCTTTCTTT. The encoded protein is CASSLLSGDTEAFF.

The chain carries TRBV5-8 and TRBJ1-1; no clear D. CDR1 and CDR2 (germline): SGHTS, YDEGEE. The CDR3 has 11 residues. Trimming removed 0 bases from V and 9 bases from J, with 6 bases in between. CDR3 residues: CASSLVGKAFF. In nucleotides, the CDR3 is TGTGCCAGCAGCTTGGTCGGGAAAGCTTTCTTT.

This clone has just one count. The chain employs TRBV18 and TRBJ1-1, with D maybe TRBD1 (5 bases). This CDR3 contains 15 residues. V lost 3 bases and J lost 0, with 11 bases in between. Germline V gene data show CDR1 as KGHSH and CDR2 as LQKENI. CDR3 nucleotide sequence: TGTGCCAGCTCACCCCTCCAAGGGGTGAACACTGAAGCTTTCTTT. This codes for CASSPLQGVNTEAFF.

This clone was detected a few times. V gene TRBV7-2 combines with J gene TRBJ1-4; the D is unclear. The V gene's germline CDR1 is SGHTA and CDR2 FQGNSA. V was clipped by 4 bases and J by 4 bases, with 7 bases between them. CDR3 length equals 13 residues. CDR3 nucleotide sequence: TGTGCCAGCAGCTCCAGGCGTAATGAAAAACTGTTTTTT. Translation gives CASSSRRNEKLFF. The whole variable domain, remainder taken from reference TRBV7-2 and TRBJ1-4, is GAGVSQSPSNKVTEKGKDVELRCDPISGHTALYWYRQSLGQGLEFLIYFQGNSAPDKSGLPSDRFSAERTGGSVSTLTIQRTQQEDSAVYLCASSSRRNEKLFFGSGTQLSVL.

The rearrangement joins TRBV14 to TRBJ1-2; 7 positions match TRBD1. The CDR3 totals 15 residues. The germline V gene encodes CDR1 SGHDN and CDR2 FVKESK. J gave up 8 bases and V 1 base, and 10 bases lay outside the gene matches. CDR3 nucleotide sequence: TGTGCCAGCAGCCAAGGATCAGGGGGGAAAACAGGCTACACCTTC. This encodes CASSQGSGGKTGYTF.

The chain links TRBV11-2 to TRBJ1-2; D possibly corresponds to TRBD1 (6 bases). Per germline, CDR1 SGHAT and CDR2 FQNNGV. Trimming pared 7 bases from V and 5 bases from J, leaving 14 bases between. This CDR3 has 13 residues. CDR3 DNA: TGTGCCAGCACCCAGGGGTTTGGGTATGGCTACACCTTC. It codes for CASTQGFGYGYTF.

The chain uses TRBV7-2 and TRBJ2-7; 8 bases map to TRBD1. The CDR3 contains 17 residues. Trimming removed 1 base from V and 6 bases from J; junction bases left unmatched: 14. Germline lookup yields CDR1 SGHTA and CDR2 FQGNSA. CDR3 region: CASSLVSWDRRLLEQYF. The CDR3 DNA sequence: TGTGCCAGCAGCTTAGTTTCATGGGACAGGAGGTTGCTCGAGCAGTACTTC. Together with reference TRBV7-2 and TRBJ2-7, the CDR3 gives the full variable domain: GAGVSQSPSNKVTEKGKDVELRCDPISGHTALYWYRQSLGQGLEFLIYFQGNSAPDKSGLPSDRFSAERTGGSVSTLTIQRTQQEDSAVYLCASSLVSWDRRLLEQYFGPGTRLTVT.

J is TRBJ1-1 and V is TRBV4-1, with a tentative D call TRBD1 (5 bases). Germline-derived CDR1 and CDR2 are MGHRA and YSYEKL. This CDR3 is 17 amino acids long. V was clipped by 1 base and J by 6 bases, with 21 bases between them. The CDR3 protein is CASSQGPGGSEGAEAFF. CDR3 in DNA: TGCGCCAGCAGCCAAGGCCCTGGGGGGTCCGAGGGAGCTGAAGCTTTCTTT.

This clone has only one observation. The V and J genes are TRBV11-2 and TRBJ1-2, with 7 bases aligning to TRBD1. The ends lost 1 base at V and 2 bases at J; junction bases unmatched: 7. Looked up from germline, CDR1 is SGHAT and CDR2 is FQNNGV. The CDR3 sequence is 16 residues long. The CDR3 bases are TGTGCCAGCAGCTTAGGGATTGACAGGGCCAACTATGGCTACACCTTC. As protein: CASSLGIDRANYGYTF.

This chain uses TRBV5-5 with TRBJ1-4, with 8 nucleotides matching TRBD1. V lost 9 bases and J lost 7; bases outside the gene matches: 11. Germline CDR1 and CDR2: SGHKS and YYEKEE (reference sequence). This CDR3 contains 14 residues. In nucleotides, the CDR3 is TGTGCCACCAGGCGGCAGGGGGCGGGTGAAAAACTGTTTTTT. Protein sequence: CATRRQGAGEKLFF.

This clone was seen ten or more times. V gene TRBV7-9 combines with J gene TRBJ2-1, with 13 positions matching TRBD2. The CDR3 consists of 15 residues. Germline V gene lookup returns CDR1 SEHNR and CDR2 FQNEAQ (reference sequence). V lost 6 bases and J lost 4; bases outside the gene matches: 3. The CDR3 sequence is CASRRTSGSYNEQFF. DNA of the CDR3: TGTGCCAGCAGACGGACTAGCGGGAGTTACAATGAGCAGTTCTTC.

The CDR3 nucleotides are TGTGCCAGCAGCTCTCCTAGGGCCAGGGGCGATACGCAGTATTTT. Translating it yields CASSSPRARGDTQYF. The rearrangement links TRBV7-2 to TRBJ2-3; tentative D call: TRBD1 (6 bases). The CDR3 runs 15 residues. Trimming took 4 bases from V and 6 from J, leaving 17 bases between them. The germline V gene has CDR1 SGHTA and CDR2 FQGNSA.

This clone has just one count. The gene calls are TRBV11-2 and TRBJ2-1; TRBD2 agrees at 7 bases. The CDR3 covers 15 residues. V lost 0 bases, J lost 8 bases, and 7 bases stayed unmatched. The germline CDR1 and CDR2 sequences are SGHAT and FQNNGV. The CDR3 is CASSLDAGDGYEQFF. The CDR3 DNA follows: TGTGCCAGCAGCTTAGACGCGGGAGACGGCTATGAGCAGTTCTTC.